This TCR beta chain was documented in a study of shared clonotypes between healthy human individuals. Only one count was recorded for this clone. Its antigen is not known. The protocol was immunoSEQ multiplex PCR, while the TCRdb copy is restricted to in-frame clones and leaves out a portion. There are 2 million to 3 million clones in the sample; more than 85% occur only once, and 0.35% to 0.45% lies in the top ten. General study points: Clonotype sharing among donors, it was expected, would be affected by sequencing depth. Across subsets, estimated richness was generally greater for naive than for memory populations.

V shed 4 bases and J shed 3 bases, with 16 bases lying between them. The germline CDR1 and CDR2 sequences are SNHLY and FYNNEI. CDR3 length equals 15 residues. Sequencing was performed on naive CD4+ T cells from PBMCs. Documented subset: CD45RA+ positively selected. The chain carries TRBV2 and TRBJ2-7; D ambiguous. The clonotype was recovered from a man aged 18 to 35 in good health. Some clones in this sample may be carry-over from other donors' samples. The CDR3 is CASSALQPTYYEQYF. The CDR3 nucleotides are TGTGCCAGCAGTGCCCTCCAGCCTACCTACTACGAGCAGTACTTC.